This TCR beta chain was identified in a study of CD8 T cells in Susac syndrome. This clonotype was seen a few times. Looked up from germline, CDR1 is SGHTA and CDR2 is FQGTGA. The CDR3 length is 15 residues. V was clipped by 5 bases and J by 5 bases; unmatched bases: 10. The multiple sclerosis control cohort comprised treatment-naive individuals presenting with stable or active relapsing-remitting disease. The TEMRA cells underwent FACS enrichment, while the CD8+ and CD4+ T cells underwent negative isolation. With random hexamers, 0.5 to 1 ug RNA was reverse transcribed. With immunoSEQ multiplex PCR, TCR beta CDR3 was amplified across 54 Vbeta and 13 Jbeta. In TCRdb, the immunoSEQ multiplex PCR reads were re-called with MiXCR into one record per CDR3 protein. The sample consists of about 290,000 distinct CDR3 sequences, 65% to 90% of them appearing once.

The V gene is TRBV7-3, the J gene TRBJ1-2; 8 bases are a match to TRBD1. Sequencing was done on a sample of CD8+ T cells from PBMCs. This receptor was taken from a human donor with multiple sclerosis. This CDR3 reads CASSPTGTGTYGYTF. The DNA of the CDR3 is TGTGCCAGCAGCCCAACCGGGACAGGAACGTATGGCTACACCTTC.